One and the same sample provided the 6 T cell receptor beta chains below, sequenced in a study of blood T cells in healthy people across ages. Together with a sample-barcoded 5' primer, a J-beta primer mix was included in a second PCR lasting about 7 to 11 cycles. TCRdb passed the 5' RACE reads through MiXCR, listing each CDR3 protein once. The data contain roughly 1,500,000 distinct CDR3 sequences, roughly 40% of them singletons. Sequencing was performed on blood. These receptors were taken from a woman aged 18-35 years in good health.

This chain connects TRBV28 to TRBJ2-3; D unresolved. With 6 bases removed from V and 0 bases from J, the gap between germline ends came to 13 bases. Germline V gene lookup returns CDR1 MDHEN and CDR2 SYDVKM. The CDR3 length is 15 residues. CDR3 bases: TGTGCCAGCAGACCCGCGAGGAGAAGCACAGATACGCAGTATTTT. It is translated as CASRPARRSTDTQYF. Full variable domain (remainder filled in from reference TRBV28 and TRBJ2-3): DVKVTQSSRYLVKRTGEKVFLECVQDMDHENMFWYRQDPGLGLRLIYFSYDVKMKEKGDIPEGYSVSREKKERFSLILESASTNQTSMYLCASRPARRSTDTQYFGPGTRLTVL.

As DNA, the CDR3 is TGCAGTGCTGCGGACAGGGGGAGCAATCAGCCCCAGCATTTT. Its translation is CSAADRGSNQPQHF. This rearrangement joins TRBV20-1 to TRBJ1-5, with 10 bases aligning to TRBD1. The CDR3 is made up of 14 amino acids. V lost 5 bases, J lost 1 base, and 2 bases stayed unmatched. Germline V lookup: CDR1 DFQATT, CDR2 SNEGSKA (reference sequence).

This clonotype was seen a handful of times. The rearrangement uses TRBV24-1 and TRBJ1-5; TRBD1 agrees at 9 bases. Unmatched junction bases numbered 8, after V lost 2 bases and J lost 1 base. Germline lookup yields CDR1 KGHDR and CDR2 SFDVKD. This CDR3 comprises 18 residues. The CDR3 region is CATSDSYGTGRSNQPQHF. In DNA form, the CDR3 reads TGTGCCACCAGTGATTCCTACGGGACAGGGAGAAGCAATCAGCCCCAGCATTTT.

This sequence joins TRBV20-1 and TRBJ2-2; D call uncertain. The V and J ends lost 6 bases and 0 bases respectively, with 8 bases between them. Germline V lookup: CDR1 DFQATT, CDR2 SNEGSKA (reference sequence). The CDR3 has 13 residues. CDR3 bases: TGCAGTGCCTCGATTTCGAACACCGGGGAGCTGTTTTTT. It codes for CSASISNTGELFF.

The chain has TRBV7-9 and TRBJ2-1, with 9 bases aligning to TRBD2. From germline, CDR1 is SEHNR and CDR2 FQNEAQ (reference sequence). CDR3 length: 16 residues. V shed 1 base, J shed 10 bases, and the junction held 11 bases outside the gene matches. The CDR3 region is CASSLVSSGVAIEQFF. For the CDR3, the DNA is TGTGCCAGCAGCTTAGTGTCTAGCGGGGTGGCTATAGAGCAGTTCTTC. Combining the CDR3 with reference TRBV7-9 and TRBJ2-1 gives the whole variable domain DTGVSQNPRHKITKRGQNVTFRCDPISEHNRLYWYRQTLGQGPEFLTYFQNEAQLEKSRLLSDRFSAERPKGSFSTLEIQRTEQGDSAMYLCASSLVSSGVAIEQFFGPGTRLTVL.

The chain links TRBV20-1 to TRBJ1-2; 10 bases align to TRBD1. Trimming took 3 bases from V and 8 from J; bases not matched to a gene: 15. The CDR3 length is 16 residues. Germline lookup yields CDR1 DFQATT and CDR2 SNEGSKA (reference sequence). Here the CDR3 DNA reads TGCAGTGCTAGGCCTGGAACGGGACAGGGGTACGACGGCTACACCTTC. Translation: CSARPGTGQGYDGYTF.